The 7 T cell receptor beta chains reported below all come from one sample, sequenced in a study of CD8 T cells in ankylosing spondylitis. TCRdb analysed the 5' RACE reads with MiXCR anew, one entry per CDR3 protein. The profile shows some 250,000 distinct CDR3 sequences, about 11% of them singletons. Sequenced: blood, either unsorted or a sorted T cell fraction (not recorded which). The receptor set was obtained from a male donor with ankylosing spondylitis or in good health (not recorded which).

This clonotype was recorded many times. J is TRBJ1-1 and V is TRBV20-1; TRBD1 matches at 12 bases. J gave up 5 bases and V 6 bases, and 4 bases lay outside the gene matches. The CDR3 is 13 amino acids. Germline values: CDR1 DFQATT, CDR2 SNEGSKA (reference sequence). The CDR3 bases are TGCAGTGCCCGGGACAGGGGGCCAACTGAAGCTTTCTTT. Amino acid sequence: CSARDRGPTEAFF.

Ten or more counts support this clonotype. The chain carries TRBV28 and TRBJ1-2, with 9 bases fitting TRBD1. In germline, CDR1 is MDHEN, CDR2 SYDVKM. Unmatched junction bases numbered 12, after V lost 6 bases and J lost 7 bases. The CDR3 consists of 15 residues. The CDR3 DNA reads TGTGCCAGCAGCCGGACAGGGGCCCAATCCGGTGGCTACACCTTC. It specifies CASSRTGAQSGGYTF.

This clonotype was detected ten times or more. The gene calls are TRBV5-1 and TRBJ2-1; the match to TRBD2 covers 8 bases. This CDR3 is 18 amino acids long. J lost 7 bases, V lost 5 bases, and 20 bases had no gene match. From germline, CDR1 is SGHRS and CDR2 YFSETQ. This CDR3 is CASSSLAPGGPQGNEQFF. DNA of the CDR3: TGCGCCAGCAGTTCCTTGGCCCCGGGAGGGCCGCAAGGGAATGAGCAGTTCTTC.

The table lists this clonotype with many counts. The chain joins TRBV15 to TRBJ2-1; 7 bases are shared with TRBD1. Germline CDR1 LNHNV, CDR2 YYDKDF (reference sequence). V dropped 3 bases and J dropped 1; count of bases not matched to a gene: 3. CDR3 size: 15 residues. The CDR3: CATSSDRVSYNEQFF. In nucleotides, the CDR3 is TGTGCCACCAGCAGTGACAGGGTTTCCTACAATGAGCAGTTCTTC.

The table lists this clonotype with a count of one. This chain connects TRBV7-9 to TRBJ2-5; 13 bases map to TRBD2. Germline trimming cut 5 bases from V and 2 bases from J; bases unmatched to any gene: 5. Germline loops: CDR1 SEHNR, CDR2 FQNEAQ (reference sequence). The CDR3 totals 16 residues. The CDR3 bases are TGTGCCAGCAGCCCTGGGACTAGCGGGACTCAAGAGACCCAGTACTTC. It translates to CASSPGTSGTQETQYF.

This clonotype was detected many times. This chain connects TRBV2 to TRBJ2-1; D is possibly TRBD2 (6 bases). CDR1 is SNHLY, CDR2 FYNNEI, per germline. This CDR3 comprises 15 residues. V was cut by 6 bases and J by 7 bases, with 19 bases left in between. The CDR3 loop is CASSPDWGGWNEQFF. As DNA, the CDR3 is TGTGCCAGCAGCCCCGACTGGGGAGGTTGGAATGAGCAGTTCTTC.

This clonotype was seen repeatedly, ten times or more. The V call is TRBV7-8, the J call TRBJ2-1, with a tentative D call TRBD2 (5 bases). The CDR3 is 13 amino acids. CDR1 and CDR2 (germline): SGHVS, FQNEAQ. With 5 bases removed from V and 7 bases from J, the gap between germline ends came to 12 bases. CDR3 protein: CASSRRRENEQFF. The CDR3 DNA sequence: TGTGCCAGCAGCCGGAGGCGAGAGAATGAGCAGTTCTTC.